This T cell receptor (beta chain) originates from a study of metastatic and nonmetastatic thyroid tumors (dated by TCRdb to 2018 to 2020). For the study in its entirety: Repertoires were compared across peripheral blood and tumor or nodule tissue samples from malignant and benign thyroid patients.

CDR1 and CDR2, per the germline V gene (reference sequence), are MNHEY and SMNVEV. The CDR3 goes from the cysteine to the phenylalanine over 16 residues. Only the CDR3 portion is preserved as DNA: 48 bases, with reading frame beginning at the first base. V gives up 1 base and J gives up 4 bases, and the segment between their germline ends measures 16 bases. To prepare the library, PCR was applied. The sequencing machine was an Illumina HiSeq 4000. High-throughput sequencing was used to profile the TCR beta-chain CDR3 region of every patient. As for the original processing: A classifier to discriminate distant-metastatic papillary thyroid cancer patients was built from CDR3 differences across clinicopathological groups. Repertoire diversity was assessed with the Shannon index, and tumor-blood repertoire similarity with the Morisita-Horn index. In TCRdb, the public reads were trimmed at Q25 with fastp and aligned with MiXCR, with productive beta chains retained. TCRdb, not the authors, supplied the V and J calls. The table for this sample lists roughly 93,000 clones; over 9.5% of them were counted only once. The ten largest clones capture 11% of the sample.

The paper's findings and limits, for the study overall: TCR beta diversity was reported as significantly higher in malignant tumors than in benign nodules, in both blood and tumor samples.

This clone has ten or more counts. Its antigen specificity is not known. No clone much larger than this one lies a single base away; base qualities are absent. No patient had received any treatment before thyroid surgery. Patient clinical samples collected from the early 2010s to the late 2010s were retrospectively analysed using T-cell receptor beta sequencing. Sequenced: blood. The chain employs TRBV27 and TRBJ1-2; TRBD1 could be the D gene, as 6 bases match. The sequence came from a female donor with papillary thyroid cancer or a benign thyroid nodule (not recorded which). Some clones in this sample may be carry-over from other donors' samples. CDR3 protein: CASSLFGRGGSYGYTF. In nucleotides, the sequence is TGTGCCAGCAGTTTATTCGGGCGAGGGGGTAGCTATGGCTACACCTTC.